Described below is a single T cell receptor (beta chain) sequence and its context. The study drew participants aged roughly 18 to 95 years from 20 to 30 US areas. Assignments of participants to cohorts depended upon their own reported clinical history. This sample stems from a study of blood T cell repertoires in COVID-19. Across the whole study: Researchers got acute and convalescent COVID-19 samples from the United States, Italy and Spain.

TCRdb keeps only in-frame clones here, not all; method: immunoSEQ multiplex PCR. In the table there are about 210,000 clones, about 85% of which are singletons. Sequencing was performed on PBMCs or T cells enriched from blood (not recorded which). The TCR originated in a woman aged 40-49 years in a cohort exposed to, infected with or recovered from COVID-19 (not recorded which).

CDR3 DNA: TGTGCCAGCAGTTTATCGAATCTAGCTGCTAGCACAGATACGCAGTATTTT. Encoded protein: CASSLSNLAASTDTQYF. The chain employs TRBV27 and TRBJ2-3; maybe TRBD2 (5 bases). The length of the CDR3 is 17 residues. Trimming removed 0 bases from V and 0 bases from J, with 13 bases in between. Germline V lookup: CDR1 MNHEY, CDR2 SMNVEV (reference sequence).